These 7 T cell receptor beta chains share one sample of origin, sequenced in a study of cytomegalovirus exposure and HLA in healthy donors. The PCR ran on 60 Vbeta and 13 Jbeta primers. Method: immunoSEQ multiplex PCR; TCRdb's copy keeps in-frame clones and lacks some. The sample yields 200,000 or so clones, approximately 80% seen once. The sequenced sample consisted of PBMCs. These receptors were obtained from a girl aged 5-17 years in good health and CMV-seronegative.

This chain links TRBV7-9 with TRBJ2-6; 9 bases are a match to TRBD1. The V gene's germline CDR1 is SEHNR and CDR2 FQNEAQ (reference sequence). Trimming removed 4 bases from V and 1 base from J; junction bases left unmatched: 11. This CDR3 region has 19 residues. Here the CDR3 DNA reads TGTGCCAGCAGCTCCAAGCCGGGACAGGGAATGTCTGGGGCCAACGTCCTGACTTTC. Translation: CASSSKPGQGMSGANVLTF.

The chain combines TRBV6-4 with TRBJ2-1; perhaps TRBD2 as D (5 bases). Germline lookup yields CDR1 MRHNA and CDR2 SNTAGT. The CDR3 spans 15 residues. The ends were cut back, 6 bases at V and 0 bases at J, with 12 bases in the middle. The CDR3 DNA reads as TGTGCCAGCAGGAGGGTACCGAGCTCCTACAATGAGCAGTTCTTC. This gives the protein CASRRVPSSYNEQFF.

The chain is built from TRBV28 and TRBJ1-2; D is uncertain. Germline V CDR1 and CDR2: MDHEN, SYDVKM. This CDR3 is 15 amino acids long. Trimming took 6 bases from V and 1 from J, leaving 15 bases between them. The CDR3 sequence: CASSLLSGINYGYTF. The CDR3 nucleotides are TGTGCCAGCAGCCTACTTTCAGGAATTAACTATGGCTACACCTTC.

This clone has just a few counts. The J gene is TRBJ2-7, the V gene TRBV6-4; 9 bases fit TRBD1. After removal of 8 bases from V and 3 bases from J, the junction contained 14 bases not matched to a gene. The CDR3 spans 16 residues. Germline loops: CDR1 MRHNA, CDR2 SNTAGT. CDR3 sequence reads: CASLFNSTDRGYEQYF. CDR3 sequence (DNA): TGTGCCAGCCTGTTTAATTCGACGGACAGGGGCTACGAGCAGTACTTC.

This clone appeared a few times. This chain links TRBV4-1 with TRBJ2-1; 14 bases line up with TRBD2. Germline-derived CDR1 and CDR2 are MGHRA and YSYEKL. The CDR3 spans 18 residues. V trimming: 5 bases; J trimming: 8 bases; junction bases outside the gene matches: 14. CDR3 region: CASSTRRLAGGPVYEQFF. For the CDR3, the DNA is TGCGCCAGCAGCACGCGAAGACTAGCGGGAGGGCCCGTCTATGAGCAGTTCTTC.

The rearrangement uses TRBV2 and TRBJ2-3; 10 bases align to TRBD2. Trimming at V came to 4 bases and at J to 5 bases, leaving 3 bases not matched to a gene. Per germline, CDR1 SNHLY and CDR2 FYNNEI. The CDR3 is 14 residues long. CDR3: CASSVLAGRDTQYF. The CDR3 DNA sequence: TGTGCCAGCAGTGTACTAGCGGGGCGAGATACGCAGTATTTT.

V usage is TRBV6-1 and J usage is TRBJ2-3; the D gene is possibly TRBD1 (5 bases). Trimming shortened V by 7 bases and J by 4 bases, and 15 bases separated the two germline ends. The CDR3 contains 14 residues. Germline V gene data show CDR1 as MNHNS and CDR2 as SASEGT. The CDR3 loop is CASTGQHSSDTQYF. For the CDR3, the DNA is TGTGCCAGCACAGGGCAGCACAGTTCAGATACGCAGTATTTT.